This TCR beta chain comes out of a study of blood T cell repertoires in COVID-19. About the research overall: From the United States, Italy and Spain came samples of acute and convalescent COVID-19. PBMCs, B-cell-depleted T cells, or T cells were the source of the cDNA or gDNA that made up the material.

In the source study's methods: How many nucleated cells were present was estimated from reference gene primer amplification. Clones were sequenced by immunoSEQ multiplex PCR, and TCRdb holds only the in-frame ones, with some missing. That table gives V, J and clone size, and the DNA gave D and trimming. The sample consists of approximately 280,000 clones, approximately 85% of them appearing once. This CDR3 is 16 amino acids long. Germline loops: CDR1 KGHSH, CDR2 LQKENI. Deletions cut 3 bases from V and 7 bases from J, with 22 bases between. Sample: peripheral blood. This TCR was recovered from a man between 45 and 60 years old with active or convalescent COVID-19. This chain uses TRBV18 with TRBJ2-7; D is perhaps TRBD1 (6 bases). CDR3 sequence: CASSPRKGGLTGEQYF. CDR3 coding DNA: TGTGCCAGCTCACCGCGGAAAGGGGGATTAACGGGGGAGCAGTACTTC.